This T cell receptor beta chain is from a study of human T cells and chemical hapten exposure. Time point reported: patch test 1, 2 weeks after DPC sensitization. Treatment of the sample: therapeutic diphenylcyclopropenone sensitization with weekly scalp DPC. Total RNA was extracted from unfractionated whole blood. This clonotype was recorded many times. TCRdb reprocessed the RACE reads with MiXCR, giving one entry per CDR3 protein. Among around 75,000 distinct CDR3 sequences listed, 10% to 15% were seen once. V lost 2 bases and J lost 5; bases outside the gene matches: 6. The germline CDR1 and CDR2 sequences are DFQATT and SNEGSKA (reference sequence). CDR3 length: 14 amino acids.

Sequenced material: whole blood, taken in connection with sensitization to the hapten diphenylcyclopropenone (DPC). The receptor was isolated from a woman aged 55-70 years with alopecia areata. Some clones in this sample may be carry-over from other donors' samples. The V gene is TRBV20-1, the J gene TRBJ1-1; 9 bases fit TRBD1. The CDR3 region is CSARTGQGRTEAFF. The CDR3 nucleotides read TGCAGTGCTAGAACCGGACAGGGGAGAACTGAAGCTTTCTTT.